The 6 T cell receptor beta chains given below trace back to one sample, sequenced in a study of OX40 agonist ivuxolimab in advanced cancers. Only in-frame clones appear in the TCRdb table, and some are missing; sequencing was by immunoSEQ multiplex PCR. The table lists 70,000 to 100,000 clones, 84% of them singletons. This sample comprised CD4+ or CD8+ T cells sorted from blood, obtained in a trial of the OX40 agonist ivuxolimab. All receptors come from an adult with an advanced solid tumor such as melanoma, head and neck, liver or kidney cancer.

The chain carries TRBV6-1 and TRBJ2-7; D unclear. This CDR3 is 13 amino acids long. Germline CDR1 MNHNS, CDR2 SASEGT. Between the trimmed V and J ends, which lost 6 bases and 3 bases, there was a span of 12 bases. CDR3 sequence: CASSPTVGYEQYF. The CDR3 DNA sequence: TGTGCCAGCAGCCCCACGGTCGGCTACGAGCAGTACTTC.

The CDR3 coding sequence is TGTGCCAGCAGCTTAGAAATAACGGGGGGGAATGAGCAGTTCTTC. Its translation: CASSLEITGGNEQFF. The V and J genes are TRBV7-6 and TRBJ2-1, with 8 bases matching TRBD2. CDR1 is SGHVS, CDR2 FNYEAQ, per germline. The CDR3 runs 15 residues. Trimming removed 1 base from V and 7 bases from J; junction bases left unmatched: 6.

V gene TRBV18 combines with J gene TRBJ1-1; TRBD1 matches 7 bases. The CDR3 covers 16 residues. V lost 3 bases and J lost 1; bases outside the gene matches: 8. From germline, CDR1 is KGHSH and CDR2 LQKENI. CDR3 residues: CASSPNRGAANTEAFF. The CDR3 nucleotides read TGTGCCAGCTCACCCAACAGGGGAGCTGCGAACACTGAAGCTTTCTTT.

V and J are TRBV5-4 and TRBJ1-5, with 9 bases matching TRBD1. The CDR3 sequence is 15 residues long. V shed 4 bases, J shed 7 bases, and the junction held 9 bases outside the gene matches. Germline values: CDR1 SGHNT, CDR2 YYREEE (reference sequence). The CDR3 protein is CASSIDGTGRQPQHF. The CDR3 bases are TGTGCCAGCAGCATAGATGGGACAGGGCGGCAGCCCCAGCATTTT.

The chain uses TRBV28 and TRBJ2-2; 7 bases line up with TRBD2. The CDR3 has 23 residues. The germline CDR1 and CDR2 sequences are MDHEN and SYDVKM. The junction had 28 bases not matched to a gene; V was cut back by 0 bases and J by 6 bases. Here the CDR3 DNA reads TGTGCCAGCAGTTTATGGCTTGATCCGGCTCGGGTTTTTAAACTAGGGAGGGCCGGGGAGCTGTTTTTT. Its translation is CASSLWLDPARVFKLGRAGELFF.

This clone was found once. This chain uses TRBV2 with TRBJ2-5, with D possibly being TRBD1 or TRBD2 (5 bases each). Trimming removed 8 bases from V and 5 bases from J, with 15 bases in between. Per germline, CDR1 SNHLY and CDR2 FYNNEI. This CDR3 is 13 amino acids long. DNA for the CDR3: TGTGCCAGCGGCTACTATGGGACCGAGACCCAGTACTTC. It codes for CASGYYGTETQYF.